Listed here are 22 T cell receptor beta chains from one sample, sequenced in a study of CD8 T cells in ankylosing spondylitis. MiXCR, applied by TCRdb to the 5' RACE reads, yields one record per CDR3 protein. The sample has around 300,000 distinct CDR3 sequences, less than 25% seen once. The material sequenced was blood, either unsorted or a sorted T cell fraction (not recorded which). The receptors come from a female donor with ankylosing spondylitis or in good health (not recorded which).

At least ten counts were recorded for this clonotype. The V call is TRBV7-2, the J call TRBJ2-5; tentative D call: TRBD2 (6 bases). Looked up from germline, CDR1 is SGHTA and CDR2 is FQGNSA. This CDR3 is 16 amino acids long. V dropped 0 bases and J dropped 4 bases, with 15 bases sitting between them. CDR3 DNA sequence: TGTGCCAGCAGCTTAGCGAGGAGGGGAGGATTAGAGACCCAGTACTTC. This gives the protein CASSLARRGGLETQYF.

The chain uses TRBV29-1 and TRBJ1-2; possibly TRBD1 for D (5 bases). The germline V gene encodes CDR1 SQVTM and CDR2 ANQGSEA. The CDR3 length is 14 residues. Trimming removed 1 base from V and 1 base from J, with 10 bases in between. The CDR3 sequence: CSVEGGADNYGYTF. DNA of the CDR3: TGCAGCGTTGAAGGGGGCGCGGATAACTATGGCTACACCTTC.

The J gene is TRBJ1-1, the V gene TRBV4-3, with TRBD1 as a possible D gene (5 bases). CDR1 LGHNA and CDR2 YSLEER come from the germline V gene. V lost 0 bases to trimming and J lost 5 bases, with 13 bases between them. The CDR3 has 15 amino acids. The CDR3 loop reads CASSQDQGLRTEAFF. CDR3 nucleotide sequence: TGCGCCAGCAGCCAAGATCAGGGACTAAGGACTGAAGCTTTCTTT.

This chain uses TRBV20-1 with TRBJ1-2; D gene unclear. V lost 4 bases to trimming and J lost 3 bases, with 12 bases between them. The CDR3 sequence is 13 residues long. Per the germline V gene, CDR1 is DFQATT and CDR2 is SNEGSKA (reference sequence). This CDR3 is CSAIYTVHYGYTF. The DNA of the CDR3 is TGCAGTGCTATCTATACTGTGCACTATGGCTACACCTTC.

CDR3 loop: CASSLGARNTQYF. CDR3 bases: TGTGCCAGCAGCTTAGGGGCACGCAATACGCAGTATTTT. The chain has TRBV7-2 and TRBJ2-3; D is unclear. This CDR3 has 13 residues. CDR1 and CDR2 from the germline V gene are SGHTA and FQGNSA. With 1 base removed from V and 7 bases from J, the gap between germline ends came to 9 bases.

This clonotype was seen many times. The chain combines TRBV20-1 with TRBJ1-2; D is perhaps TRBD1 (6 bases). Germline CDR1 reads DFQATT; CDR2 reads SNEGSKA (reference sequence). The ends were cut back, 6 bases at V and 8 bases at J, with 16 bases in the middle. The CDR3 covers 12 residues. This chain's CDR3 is CSAHYRGAGYTF. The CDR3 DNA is TGCAGTGCCCACTATCGGGGGGCCGGCTACACCTTC.

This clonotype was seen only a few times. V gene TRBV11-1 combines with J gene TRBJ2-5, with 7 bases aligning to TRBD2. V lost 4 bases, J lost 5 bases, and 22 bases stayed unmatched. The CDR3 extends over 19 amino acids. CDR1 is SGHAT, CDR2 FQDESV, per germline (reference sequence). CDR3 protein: CASSSRLGSSLALAETQYF. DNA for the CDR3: TGTGCCAGCAGCTCCCGATTAGGATCCTCACTAGCACTAGCGGAGACCCAGTACTTC.

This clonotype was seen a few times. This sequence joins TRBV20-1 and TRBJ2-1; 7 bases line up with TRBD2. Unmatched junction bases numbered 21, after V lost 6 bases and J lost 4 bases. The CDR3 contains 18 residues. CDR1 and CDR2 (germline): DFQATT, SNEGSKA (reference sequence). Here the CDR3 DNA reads TGCAGTGCACCAGCGGGGAGAGGCTTAATTTTAGATTACAATGAGCAGTTCTTC. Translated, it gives CSAPAGRGLILDYNEQFF.

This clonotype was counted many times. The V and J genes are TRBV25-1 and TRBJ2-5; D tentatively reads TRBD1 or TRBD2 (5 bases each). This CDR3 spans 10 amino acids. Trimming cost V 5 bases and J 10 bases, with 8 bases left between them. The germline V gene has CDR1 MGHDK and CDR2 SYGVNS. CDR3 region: CASSKGRQYF. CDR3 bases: TGTGCCAGCAGTAAGGGACGCCAGTACTTC. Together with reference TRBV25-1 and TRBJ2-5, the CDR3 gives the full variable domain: EADIYQTPRYLVIGTGKKITLECSQTMGHDKMYWYQQDPGMELHLIHYSYGVNSTEKGDLSSESTVSRIRTEHFPLTLESARPSHTSQYLCASSKGRQYFGPGTRLLVL.

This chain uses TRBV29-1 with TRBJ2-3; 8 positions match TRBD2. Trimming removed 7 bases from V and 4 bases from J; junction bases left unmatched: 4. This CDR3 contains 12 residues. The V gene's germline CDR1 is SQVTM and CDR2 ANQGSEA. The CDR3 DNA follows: TGCAGCGGGCGGGAGGAGGCAGATACGCAGTATTTT. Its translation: CSGREEADTQYF.

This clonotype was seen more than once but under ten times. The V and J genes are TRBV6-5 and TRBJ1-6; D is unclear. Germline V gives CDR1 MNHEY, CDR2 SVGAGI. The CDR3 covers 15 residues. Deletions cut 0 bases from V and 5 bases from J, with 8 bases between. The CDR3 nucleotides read TGTGCCAGCAGTTACTCGAAAGTGGATAATTCACCCCTCCACTTT. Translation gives CASSYSKVDNSPLHF.

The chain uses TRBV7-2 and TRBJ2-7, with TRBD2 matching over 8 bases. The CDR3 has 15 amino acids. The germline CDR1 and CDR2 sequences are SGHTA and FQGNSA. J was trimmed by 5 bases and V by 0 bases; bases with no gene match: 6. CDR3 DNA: TGTGCCAGCAGCTTAGCCGGGGGGGGTATCGACGAGCAGTACTTC. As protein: CASSLAGGGIDEQYF.

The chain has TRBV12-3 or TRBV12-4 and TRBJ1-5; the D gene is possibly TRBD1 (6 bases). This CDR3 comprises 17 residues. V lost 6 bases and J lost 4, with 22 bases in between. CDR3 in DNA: TGTGCCAGCAGCCCGGGGAAACGGGGGCGTAGAAATCAGCCCCAGCATTTT. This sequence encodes CASSPGKRGRRNQPQHF.

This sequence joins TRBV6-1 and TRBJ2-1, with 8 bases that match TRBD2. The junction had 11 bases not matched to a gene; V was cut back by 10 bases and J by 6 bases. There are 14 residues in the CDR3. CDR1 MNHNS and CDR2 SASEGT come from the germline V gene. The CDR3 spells CATRGAGGANEQFF. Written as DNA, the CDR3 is TGTGCCACCCGTGGGGCGGGAGGTGCCAATGAGCAGTTCTTC.

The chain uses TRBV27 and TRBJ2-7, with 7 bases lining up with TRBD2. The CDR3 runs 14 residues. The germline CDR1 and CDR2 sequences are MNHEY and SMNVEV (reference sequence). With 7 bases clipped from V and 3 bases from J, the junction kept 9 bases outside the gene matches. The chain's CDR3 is CASNRGGSGYEQYF. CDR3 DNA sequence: TGTGCCAGCAACCGCGGCGGGAGTGGCTACGAGCAGTACTTC.

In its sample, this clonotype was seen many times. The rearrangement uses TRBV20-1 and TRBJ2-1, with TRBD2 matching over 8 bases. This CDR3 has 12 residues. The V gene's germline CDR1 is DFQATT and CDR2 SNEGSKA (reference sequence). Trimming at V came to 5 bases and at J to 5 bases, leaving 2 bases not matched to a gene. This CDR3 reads CSAGLADNEQFF. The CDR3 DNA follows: TGCAGTGCTGGACTAGCCGACAATGAGCAGTTCTTC.

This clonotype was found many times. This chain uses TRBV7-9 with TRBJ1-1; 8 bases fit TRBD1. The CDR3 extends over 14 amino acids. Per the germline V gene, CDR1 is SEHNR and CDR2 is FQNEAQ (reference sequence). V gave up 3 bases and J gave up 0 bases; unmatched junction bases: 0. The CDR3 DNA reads TGTGCCAGCAGCTTGGGACAGGTGAACACTGAAGCTTTCTTT. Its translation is CASSLGQVNTEAFF.

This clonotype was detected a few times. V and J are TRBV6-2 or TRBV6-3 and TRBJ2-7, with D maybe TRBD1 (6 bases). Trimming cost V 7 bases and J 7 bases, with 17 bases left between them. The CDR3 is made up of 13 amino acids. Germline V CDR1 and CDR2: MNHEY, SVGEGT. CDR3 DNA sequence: TGTGCCAGCACTCCGGGACATCTCGGGGAGCAGTACTTC. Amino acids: CASTPGHLGEQYF.

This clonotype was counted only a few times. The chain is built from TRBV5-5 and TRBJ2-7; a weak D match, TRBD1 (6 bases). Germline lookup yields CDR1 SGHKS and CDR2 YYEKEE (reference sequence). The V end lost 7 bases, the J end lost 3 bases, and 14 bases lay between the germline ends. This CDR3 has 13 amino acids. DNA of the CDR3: TGTGCCAGCGGCCGGACAGATTACTACGAGCAGTACTTC. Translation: CASGRTDYYEQYF.

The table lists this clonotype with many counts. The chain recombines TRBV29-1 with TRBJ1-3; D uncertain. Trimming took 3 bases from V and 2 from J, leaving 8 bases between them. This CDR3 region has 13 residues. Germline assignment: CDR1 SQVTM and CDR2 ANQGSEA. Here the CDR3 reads CSVEAGTGNTIYF. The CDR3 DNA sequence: TGCAGCGTTGAGGCGGGGACTGGAAACACCATATATTTT. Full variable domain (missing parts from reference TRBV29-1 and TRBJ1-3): SAVISQKPSRDICQRGTSLTIQCQVDSQVTMMFWYRQQPGQSLTLIATANQGSEATYESGFVIDKFPISRPNLTFSTLTVSNMSPEDSSIYLCSVEAGTGNTIYFGEGSWLTVV.

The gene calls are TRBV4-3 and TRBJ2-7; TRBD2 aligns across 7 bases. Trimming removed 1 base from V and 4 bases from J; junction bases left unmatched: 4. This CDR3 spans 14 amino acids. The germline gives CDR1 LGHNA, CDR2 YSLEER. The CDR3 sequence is CASSQGTSPYEQYF. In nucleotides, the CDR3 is TGCGCCAGCAGCCAAGGGACTAGTCCGTACGAGCAGTACTTC.

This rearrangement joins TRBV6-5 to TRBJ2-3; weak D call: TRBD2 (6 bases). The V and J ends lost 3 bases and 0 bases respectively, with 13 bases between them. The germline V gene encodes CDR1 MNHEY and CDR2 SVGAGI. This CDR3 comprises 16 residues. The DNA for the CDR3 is TGTGCCAGCAGTTATACTTCTAGCGCTAGCACAGATACGCAGTATTTT. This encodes CASSYTSSASTDTQYF.